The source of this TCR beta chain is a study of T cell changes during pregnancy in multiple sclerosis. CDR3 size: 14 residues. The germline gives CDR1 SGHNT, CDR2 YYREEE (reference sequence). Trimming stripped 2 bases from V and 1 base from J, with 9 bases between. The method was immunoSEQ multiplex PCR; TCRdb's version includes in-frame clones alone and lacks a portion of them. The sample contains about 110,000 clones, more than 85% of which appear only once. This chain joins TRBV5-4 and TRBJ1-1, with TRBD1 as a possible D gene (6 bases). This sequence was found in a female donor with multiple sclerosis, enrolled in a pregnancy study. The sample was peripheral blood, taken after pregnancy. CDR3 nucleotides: TGTGCCAGCAGCTTAGCAGGGGCGAACACTGAAGCTTTCTTT. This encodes CASSLAGANTEAFF. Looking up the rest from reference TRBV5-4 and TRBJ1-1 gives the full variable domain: ETGVTQSPTHLIKTRGQQVTLRCSSQSGHNTVSWYQQALGQGPQFIFQYYREEENGRGNFPPRFSGLQFPNYSSELNVNALELDDSALYLCASSLAGANTEAFFGQGTRLTVV.